The sequence of this T cell receptor beta chain was determined in a study of shared clonotypes between healthy human individuals. Study information: Each donor had three CD4 naive, three CD4 memory, two CD8 naive and one CD8 memory plate.

TCRdb's table, derived via immunoSEQ multiplex PCR, lists solely in-frame clones and lacks some. Of over a million clones in the sample, roughly 96% are singletons; the top ten hold 1% to 1.5%. Sample: naive CD4+ T cells sorted from blood. The subset here: CD45RA+ positively selected. This TCR came from a man aged 30 to 45 in good health.

The DNA of the CDR3 is TGTGCCAGCAGTTTATACACGGAGGGAAGGTTCTTC. It is translated as CASSLYTEGRFF. This rearrangement joins TRBV28 to TRBJ2-1; possibly TRBD2 for D (6 bases). The ends were cut back, 1 base at V and 15 bases at J, with 13 bases in the middle. From germline, CDR1 is MDHEN and CDR2 SYDVKM. CDR3 size: 12 residues.